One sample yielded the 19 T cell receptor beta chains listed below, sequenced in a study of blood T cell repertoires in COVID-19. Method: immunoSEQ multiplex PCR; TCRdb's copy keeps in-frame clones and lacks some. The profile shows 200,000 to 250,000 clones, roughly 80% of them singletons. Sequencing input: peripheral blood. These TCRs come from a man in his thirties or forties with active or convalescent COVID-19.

CDR3 residues: CASRVQGDGNQPQHF. DNA of the CDR3: TGTGCCAGTAGGGTACAGGGGGATGGCAATCAGCCCCAGCATTTT. The gene calls are TRBV19 and TRBJ1-5; 8 nucleotides line up with TRBD1. The ends lost 6 bases at V and 2 bases at J; junction bases unmatched: 6. Germline lookup yields CDR1 LNHDA and CDR2 SQIVND (reference sequence). The CDR3 has 15 amino acids. The whole variable domain, remainder taken from reference TRBV19 and TRBJ1-5, is DGGITQSPKYLFRKEGQNVTLSCEQNLNHDAMYWYRQDPGQGLRLIYYSQIVNDFQKGDIAEGYSVSREKKESFPLTVTSAQKNPTAFYLCASRVQGDGNQPQHFGDGTRLSIL.

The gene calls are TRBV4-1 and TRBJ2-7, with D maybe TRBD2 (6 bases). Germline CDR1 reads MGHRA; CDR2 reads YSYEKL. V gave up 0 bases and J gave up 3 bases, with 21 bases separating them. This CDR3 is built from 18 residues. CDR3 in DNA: TGCGCCAGCAGCCAAGATGGGGCGGGGCGCCCCACCTACTACGAGCAGTACTTC. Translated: CASSQDGAGRPTYYEQYF.

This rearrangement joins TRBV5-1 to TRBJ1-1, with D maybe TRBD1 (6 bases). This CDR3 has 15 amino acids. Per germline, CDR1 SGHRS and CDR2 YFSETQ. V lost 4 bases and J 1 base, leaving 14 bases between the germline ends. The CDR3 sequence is CASSTYPGQNTEAFF. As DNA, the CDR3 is TGCGCCAGCAGCACGTACCCGGGACAGAACACTGAAGCTTTCTTT.

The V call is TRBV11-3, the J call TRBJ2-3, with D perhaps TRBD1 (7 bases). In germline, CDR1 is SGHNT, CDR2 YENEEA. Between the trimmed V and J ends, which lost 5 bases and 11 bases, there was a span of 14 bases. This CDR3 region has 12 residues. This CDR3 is CASSPGGLQQYF. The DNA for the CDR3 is TGTGCCAGCAGCCCAGGGGGACTCCAGCAGTATTTT.

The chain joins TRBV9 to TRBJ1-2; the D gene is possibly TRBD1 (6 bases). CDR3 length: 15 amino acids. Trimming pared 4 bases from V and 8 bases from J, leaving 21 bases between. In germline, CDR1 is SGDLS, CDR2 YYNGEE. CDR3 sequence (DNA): TGTGCCAGCAGCCTGAGTGGGGGCCAGGTGGAGGGCTACACCTTC. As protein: CASSLSGGQVEGYTF. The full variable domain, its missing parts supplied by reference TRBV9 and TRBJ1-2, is DSGVTQTPKHLITATGQRVTLRCSPRSGDLSVYWYQQSLDQGLQFLIQYYNGEERAKGNILERFSAQQFPDLHSELNLSSLELGDSALYFCASSLSGGQVEGYTFGSGTRLTVV.

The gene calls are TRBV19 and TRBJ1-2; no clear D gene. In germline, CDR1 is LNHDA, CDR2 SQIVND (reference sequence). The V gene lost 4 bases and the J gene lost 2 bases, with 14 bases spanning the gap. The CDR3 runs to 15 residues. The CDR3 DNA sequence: TGTGCCAGTAGTAATGTGCAACGGAGAAACTATGGCTACACCTTC. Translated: CASSNVQRRNYGYTF.

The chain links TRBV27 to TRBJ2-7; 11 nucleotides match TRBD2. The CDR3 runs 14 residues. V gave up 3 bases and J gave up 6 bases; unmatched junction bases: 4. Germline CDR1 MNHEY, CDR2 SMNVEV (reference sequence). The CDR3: CASSLWLAGGEQYF. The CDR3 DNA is TGTGCCAGCAGTTTGTGGCTAGCGGGAGGCGAGCAGTACTTC.

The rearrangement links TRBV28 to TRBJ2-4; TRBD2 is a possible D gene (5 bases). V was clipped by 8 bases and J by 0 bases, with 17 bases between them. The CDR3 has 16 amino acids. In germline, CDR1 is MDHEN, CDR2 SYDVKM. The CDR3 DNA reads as TGTGCCAGCCCCCCTGACGGGGTACTAGCCAAAAACATTCAGTACTTC. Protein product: CASPPDGVLAKNIQYF.

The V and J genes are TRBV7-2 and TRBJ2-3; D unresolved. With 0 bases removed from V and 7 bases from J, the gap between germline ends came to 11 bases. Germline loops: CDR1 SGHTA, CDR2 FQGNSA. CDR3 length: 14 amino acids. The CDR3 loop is CASSLAPSTNTQYF. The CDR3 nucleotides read TGTGCCAGCAGCTTAGCGCCCTCGACAAATACGCAGTATTTT.

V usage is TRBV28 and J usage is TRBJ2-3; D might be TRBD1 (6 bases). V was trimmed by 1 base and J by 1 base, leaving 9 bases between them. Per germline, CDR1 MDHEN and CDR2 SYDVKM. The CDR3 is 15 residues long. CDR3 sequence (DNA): TGTGCCAGCAGTTTATCACAGGGCCGCACAGATACGCAGTATTTT. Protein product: CASSLSQGRTDTQYF.

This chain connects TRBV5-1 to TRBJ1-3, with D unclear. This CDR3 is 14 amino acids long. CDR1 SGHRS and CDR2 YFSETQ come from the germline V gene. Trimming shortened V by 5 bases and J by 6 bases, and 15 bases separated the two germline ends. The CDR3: CASRENTAQNTIYF. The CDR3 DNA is TGCGCCAGCAGGGAGAATACGGCCCAAAACACCATATATTTT. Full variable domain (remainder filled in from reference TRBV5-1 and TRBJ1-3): KAGVTQTPRYLIKTRGQQVTLSCSPISGHRSVSWYQQTPGQGLQFLFEYFSETQRNKGNFPGRFSGRQFSNSRSEMNVSTLELGDSALYLCASRENTAQNTIYFGEGSWLTVV.

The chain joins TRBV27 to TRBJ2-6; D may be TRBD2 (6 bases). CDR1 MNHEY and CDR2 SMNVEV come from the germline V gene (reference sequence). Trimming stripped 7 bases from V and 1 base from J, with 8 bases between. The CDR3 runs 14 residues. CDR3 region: CASTGLSGANVLTF. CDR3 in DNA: TGTGCCAGCACCGGACTATCTGGGGCCAACGTCCTGACTTTC.

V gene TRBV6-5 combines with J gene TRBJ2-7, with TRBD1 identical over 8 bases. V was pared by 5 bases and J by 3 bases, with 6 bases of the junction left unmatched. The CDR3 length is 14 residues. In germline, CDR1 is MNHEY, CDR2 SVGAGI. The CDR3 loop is CASSREQGVYEQYF. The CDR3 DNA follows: TGTGCCAGCAGTAGGGAACAGGGGGTCTACGAGCAGTACTTC.

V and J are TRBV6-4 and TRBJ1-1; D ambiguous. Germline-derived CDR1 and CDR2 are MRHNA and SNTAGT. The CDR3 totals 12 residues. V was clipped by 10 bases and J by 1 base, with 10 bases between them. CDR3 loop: CATSVGNTEAFF. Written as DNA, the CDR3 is TGTGCCACTAGCGTCGGGAACACTGAAGCTTTCTTT.

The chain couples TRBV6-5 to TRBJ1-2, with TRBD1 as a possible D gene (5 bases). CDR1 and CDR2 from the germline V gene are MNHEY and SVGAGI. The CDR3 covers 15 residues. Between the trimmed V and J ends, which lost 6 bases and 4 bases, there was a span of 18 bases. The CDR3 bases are TGTGCCAGCAGACCCAGGGCCCCCCAGGGCTATGGCTACACCTTC. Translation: CASRPRAPQGYGYTF.

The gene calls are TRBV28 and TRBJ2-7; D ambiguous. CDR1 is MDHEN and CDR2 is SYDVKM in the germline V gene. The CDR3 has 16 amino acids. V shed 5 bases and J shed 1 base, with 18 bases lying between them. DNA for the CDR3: TGTGCCAGCAGTCTAACCCTTAGGCGAGGATCCTACGAGCAGTACTTC. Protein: CASSLTLRRGSYEQYF.

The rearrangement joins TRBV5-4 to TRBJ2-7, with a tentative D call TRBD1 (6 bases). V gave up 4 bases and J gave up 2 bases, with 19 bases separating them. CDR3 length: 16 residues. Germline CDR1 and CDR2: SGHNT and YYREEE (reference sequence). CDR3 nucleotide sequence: TGTGCCAGCAGCCTTTTCAAGGGGGTGATCACCTACGAGCAGTACTTC. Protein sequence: CASSLFKGVITYEQYF.

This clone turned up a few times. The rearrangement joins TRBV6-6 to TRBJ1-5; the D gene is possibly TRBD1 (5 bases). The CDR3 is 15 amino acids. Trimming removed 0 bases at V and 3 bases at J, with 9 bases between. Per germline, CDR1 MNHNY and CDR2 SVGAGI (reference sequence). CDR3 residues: CASSYSPGDNQPQHF. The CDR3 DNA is TGTGCCAGCAGTTACTCGCCGGGGGACAATCAGCCCCAGCATTTT.

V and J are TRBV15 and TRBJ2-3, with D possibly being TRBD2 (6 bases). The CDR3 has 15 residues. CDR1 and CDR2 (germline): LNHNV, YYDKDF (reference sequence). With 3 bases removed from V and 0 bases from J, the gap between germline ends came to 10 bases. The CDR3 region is CATSSLADSTDTQYF. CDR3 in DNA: TGTGCCACCAGCAGTTTAGCGGATAGCACAGATACGCAGTATTTT.